These 30 T cell receptor beta chains were sequenced from one sample in a study of regulatory T cells in long-lasting Graves disease. Building the TCR beta libraries relied on iRepertoire HTBI primers, and CDR3 regions underwent Arm-PCR. MiXCR, run by TCRdb on the multiplex PCR reads, gives a single entry per CDR3 protein. The sample has fewer than 400,000 distinct CDR3 sequences; 15% to 20% are singletons. Time point defined: newly diagnosed GD, antithyroid drugs for less than 3 months. Following extraction of RNA from PBMCs, that RNA was used to make the TCR library. This specimen was peripheral blood mononuclear cells (PBMCs), taken at new diagnosis, from a patient treated with antithyroid drugs. Receptors originate from a female donor with Graves disease.

The chain couples TRBV27 to TRBJ2-3; D ambiguous. This CDR3 has 14 amino acids. Germline CDR1 reads MNHEY; CDR2 reads SMNVEV (reference sequence). The ends were cut back, 4 bases at V and 0 bases at J, with 8 bases in the middle. CDR3 loop: CASSSFSSTDTQYF. The CDR3 nucleotides are TGTGCCAGCAGTTCCTTCTCTAGCACAGATACGCAGTATTTT.

This clonotype was counted ten times or more. The V and J genes are TRBV5-6 and TRBJ2-1; D is uncertain. The CDR3 is 15 residues long. The germline gives CDR1 SGHDT, CDR2 YYEEEE. Trimming stripped 0 bases from V and 0 bases from J, with 7 bases between. The CDR3 loop is CASSLVVSSYNEQFF. DNA of the CDR3: TGTGCCAGCAGCTTGGTTGTCAGCTCCTACAATGAGCAGTTCTTC.

This clonotype was counted only a few times. The CDR3 coding sequence is TGCAGTGCTAGAGATCCCGGGAGCTCCTACAATGAGCAGTTCTTC. It translates to CSARDPGSSYNEQFF. The chain carries TRBV20-1 and TRBJ2-1; weak D call: TRBD2 (6 bases). This CDR3 region has 15 residues. Deletions cut 0 bases from V and 0 bases from J, with 9 bases between. Germline CDR1 DFQATT, CDR2 SNEGSKA (reference sequence).

This clonotype was recorded many times. The chain links TRBV6-5 to TRBJ2-3; TRBD2 is a possible D gene (7 bases). The CDR3 contains 18 residues. V lost 4 bases and J lost 0, with 20 bases in between. In germline, CDR1 is MNHEY, CDR2 SVGAGI. DNA of the CDR3: TGTGCCAGCAGTTTGGTGGCGGGACCGGGGGGCAGCACAGATACGCAGTATTTT. It is translated as CASSLVAGPGGSTDTQYF.

This clonotype has more than one count but fewer than ten. V usage is TRBV5-1 and J usage is TRBJ2-1; possibly TRBD1 for D (6 bases). There are 13 residues in the CDR3. The germline V gene encodes CDR1 SGHRS and CDR2 YFSETQ. With 4 bases removed from V and 7 bases from J, the gap between germline ends came to 12 bases. In DNA, the CDR3 is TGCGCCAGCAGCGGCAGGGGTCGAAATGAGCAGTTCTTC. Residues: CASSGRGRNEQFF. Complete variable domain (other parts from reference TRBV5-1 and TRBJ2-1): KAGVTQTPRYLIKTRGQQVTLSCSPISGHRSVSWYQQTPGQGLQFLFEYFSETQRNKGNFPGRFSGRQFSNSRSEMNVSTLELGDSALYLCASSGRGRNEQFFGPGTRLTVL.

To note about this clonotype: This clone may be a read error of a much larger clone one base away. The chain uses TRBV12-3 or TRBV12-4 and TRBJ2-7; TRBD2 agrees at 8 bases. The CDR3 totals 14 residues. CDR3 residues: CAGSYGTSSYEQYF. The CDR3, as DNA: TGTGCCGGCAGCTACGGGACTAGTTCTTACGAGCAGTACTTC.

This clonotype was observed many times. The chain links TRBV18 to TRBJ2-5; perhaps TRBD2 as D (5 bases). V dropped 2 bases and J dropped 1 base, with 14 bases sitting between them. Germline V CDR1 and CDR2: KGHSH, LQKENI. There are 16 residues in the CDR3. The CDR3 DNA reads as TGTGCCAGCTCACCAGTTTCGCAGGACTCCCAAGAGACCCAGTACTTC. Its protein is CASSPVSQDSQETQYF.

This clonotype was counted ten times or more. The chain has TRBV12-3 or TRBV12-4 and TRBJ2-7; 9 bases agree with TRBD1. This CDR3 comprises 17 residues. The J segment lost 3 bases and the V segment lost 2 bases, leaving 11 bases of the junction unmatched. The CDR3 spells CASSLWGTGRWSYEQYF. CDR3 bases: TGTGCCAGCAGTTTATGGGGGACAGGGCGCTGGAGCTACGAGCAGTACTTC.

This clonotype was observed at least ten times. The V call is TRBV27, the J call TRBJ1-1; D is uncertain. This CDR3 contains 15 residues. Germline values: CDR1 MNHEY, CDR2 SMNVEV (reference sequence). Deletions cut 4 bases from V and 4 bases from J, with 16 bases between. CDR3 protein: CASSSWVMASTEAFF. The CDR3 bases are TGTGCCAGCAGTTCCTGGGTGATGGCGAGCACTGAAGCTTTCTTT.

This clonotype was seen ten or more times. The chain links TRBV28 to TRBJ1-1; D call uncertain. Germline V CDR1 and CDR2: MDHEN, SYDVKM. Trimming shortened V by 0 bases and J by 7 bases, and 6 bases separated the two germline ends. The CDR3 covers 12 residues. The CDR3 here is CASSLWDGEAFF. The CDR3, as DNA: TGTGCCAGCAGTTTATGGGATGGTGAAGCTTTCTTT. Full variable domain (rest looked up from reference TRBV28 and TRBJ1-1): DVKVTQSSRYLVKRTGEKVFLECVQDMDHENMFWYRQDPGLGLRLIYFSYDVKMKEKGDIPEGYSVSREKKERFSLILESASTNQTSMYLCASSLWDGEAFFGQGTRLTVV.

This clonotype was seen at least ten times. The chain combines TRBV6-2 or TRBV6-3 with TRBJ2-3; D may be TRBD1 or TRBD2 (5 bases each). Deletions cut 4 bases from V and 0 bases from J, with 11 bases between. Looked up from germline, CDR1 is MNHEY and CDR2 is SVGEGT. This CDR3 has 15 residues. CDR3 bases: TGTGCCAGCAGTTCCGAGGGGTCTAGCACAGATACGCAGTATTTT. This translates into CASSSEGSSTDTQYF.

This clonotype was seen once. The genes are TRBV29-1 and TRBJ2-1; D perhaps matches TRBD2 (6 bases). The V end was cut by 3 bases, the J end by 4 bases, with 13 bases between. Germline lookup yields CDR1 SQVTM and CDR2 ANQGSEA. The CDR3 totals 14 residues. The CDR3 DNA is TGCAGCGTTGAGCGGGACGACTTTTACAATGAGCAGTTCTTC. Amino acids: CSVERDDFYNEQFF.

J is TRBJ1-1 and V is TRBV24-1; D unresolved. V dropped 7 bases and J dropped 3 bases, with 14 bases sitting between them. This CDR3 comprises 14 residues. Germline values: CDR1 KGHDR, CDR2 SFDVKD. DNA for the CDR3: TGTGCCACCAGGGGTAGAGGGCGAGACACTGAAGCTTTCTTT. It encodes CATRGRGRDTEAFF.

The chain uses TRBV9 and TRBJ2-7, with TRBD2 matching over 9 bases. Germline values: CDR1 SGDLS, CDR2 YYNGEE. This CDR3 spans 15 amino acids. The J segment lost 3 bases and the V segment lost 0 bases, leaving 4 bases of the junction unmatched. For the CDR3, the DNA is TGTGCCAGCAGCGTAGCTAGCGGGAAAAGCTACGAGCAGTACTTC. Residues: CASSVASGKSYEQYF.

The chain couples TRBV28 to TRBJ1-2; D is possibly TRBD1 (5 bases). With 8 bases removed from V and 4 bases from J, the gap between germline ends came to 17 bases. Germline V gene data show CDR1 as MDHEN and CDR2 as SYDVKM. The CDR3 loop spans 14 amino acids. CDR3 protein: CASGGGTAFYGYTF. DNA of the CDR3: TGTGCCAGCGGGGGGGGAACGGCATTCTATGGCTACACCTTC.

The CDR3 protein is CSARPRVDTQYF. CDR3 coding DNA: TGCAGTGCTAGACCCAGGGTAGATACGCAGTATTTT. The chain carries TRBV20-1 and TRBJ2-3; tentative D call: TRBD1 (5 bases). This CDR3 comprises 12 residues. The germline V gene has CDR1 DFQATT and CDR2 SNEGSKA (reference sequence). The V end was cut by 2 bases, the J end by 5 bases, with 8 bases between.

Of note for this clonotype: The junction differs from germline at one of its ends, possibly a read error. The chain combines TRBV6-1 with TRBJ2-5; D might be TRBD2 (6 bases). This CDR3 comprises 13 residues. Germline V lookup: CDR1 MNHNS, CDR2 SASEGT. CDR3 loop: CASSEIERANAHF. CDR3 coding DNA: TGTGCCAGCAGTGAAATCGAGCGGGCCAACGCGCACTTC.

This clonotype was detected ten times or more. The J gene is TRBJ2-5, the V gene TRBV5-1; D unclear. Trimming removed 0 bases from V and 4 bases from J, with 7 bases in between. The CDR3 covers 13 residues. Germline CDR1 SGHRS, CDR2 YFSETQ. CDR3 region: CASSLGVRETQYF. The CDR3 DNA reads as TGCGCCAGCAGCTTGGGGGTACGAGAGACCCAGTACTTC.

Only a few counts were recorded for this clonotype. Germline and junction disagree at one end, which may indicate a read error. The rearrangement joins TRBV7-9 to TRBJ2-4, with D possibly TRBD2 on 5 matching bases. The germline CDR1 and CDR2 sequences are SEHNR and FQNEAQ (reference sequence). The CDR3 extends over 14 amino acids. CDR3 in amino acids: CAGSVPEGKNIQYF. As DNA, the CDR3 is TGTGCCGGCAGCGTCCCCGAGGGCAAAAACATTCAGTACTTC.

This clonotype has a count of ten or more. The rearrangement links TRBV6-5 to TRBJ1-1, with D possibly TRBD1 on 5 matching bases. Germline V CDR1 and CDR2: MNHEY, SVGAGI. Trimming left V 0 bases short and J 6 bases short, with 11 bases between. This CDR3 is built from 14 residues. The CDR3 region is CASSYSSGAAEAFF. The CDR3 DNA is TGTGCCAGCAGTTACTCGAGTGGGGCCGCTGAAGCTTTCTTT.

The CDR3 sequence: CASSEGQSHNEQFF. In DNA form, the CDR3 reads TGTGCCAGCAGTGAGGGACAAAGCCATAATGAGCAGTTCTTC. V gene TRBV9 combines with J gene TRBJ2-1; a weak D match, TRBD1 (6 bases). V dropped 5 bases and J dropped 7 bases, with 16 bases sitting between them. This CDR3 has 14 residues. Germline-derived CDR1 and CDR2 are SGDLS and YYNGEE. Based on the CDR3 plus reference TRBV9 and TRBJ2-1, the full variable domain is DSGVTQTPKHLITATGQRVTLRCSPRSGDLSVYWYQQSLDQGLQFLIQYYNGEERAKGNILERFSAQQFPDLHSELNLSSLELGDSALYFCASSEGQSHNEQFFGPGTRLTVL.

This clonotype was seen repeatedly, ten times or more. The chain joins TRBV29-1 to TRBJ2-7, with TRBD1 matching 12 bases. CDR3 size: 13 residues. With V trimmed by 6 bases and J by 5 bases, 5 bases remained unmatched. Per the germline V gene, CDR1 is SQVTM and CDR2 is ANQGSEA. The CDR3 loop reads CSVIGTGGDEQYF. The CDR3 DNA follows: TGCAGCGTAATTGGGACAGGGGGCGACGAGCAGTACTTC.

This clonotype was seen ten or more times. The chain links TRBV28 to TRBJ2-3; D tentatively fits TRBD1 or TRBD2 (6 bases each). The CDR3 is 17 amino acids. Deletions cut 3 bases from V and 0 bases from J, with 16 bases between. Germline CDR1 reads MDHEN; CDR2 reads SYDVKM. CDR3 in DNA: TGTGCCAGCAGTTTCCCGATCACAGGGACTAGCACAGATACGCAGTATTTT. It codes for CASSFPITGTSTDTQYF.

This clonotype was seen ten or more times. The rearrangement uses TRBV12-3 or TRBV12-4 and TRBJ2-4; TRBD1 matches 7 bases. The CDR3 has 14 amino acids. The ends lost 8 bases at V and 7 bases at J; junction bases unmatched: 11. This CDR3 reads CASGERGQGNIQYF. In DNA, the CDR3 is TGTGCCAGCGGGGAAAGGGGGCAGGGGAACATTCAGTACTTC.

This clonotype has at least ten counts. DNA of the CDR3: TGTGCCAGCAGTGAATTGGATAGCGGAACCGGGGAGCTGTTTTTT. As protein: CASSELDSGTGELFF. The chain couples TRBV2 to TRBJ2-2; a possible D gene is TRBD2 (6 bases). The germline V gene encodes CDR1 SNHLY and CDR2 FYNNEI. The V end lost 2 bases, the J end lost 5 bases, and 12 bases lay between the germline ends. This CDR3 has 15 amino acids.

This clonotype occurred many times. The chain uses TRBV6-5 and TRBJ2-7; possible D gene TRBD2, 6 bases. V was cut by 0 bases and J by 5 bases, with 14 bases left in between. The CDR3 runs to 15 residues. Germline CDR1 and CDR2: MNHEY and SVGAGI. This chain's CDR3 is CASSYSIASANEQYF. Here the CDR3 DNA reads TGTGCCAGCAGTTACTCGATTGCTAGCGCCAACGAGCAGTACTTC.

This clonotype has a count of ten or more. The rearrangement joins TRBV27 to TRBJ2-1; 9 bases are shared with TRBD2. This CDR3 has 12 amino acids. Trimming removed 11 bases from V and 2 bases from J; junction bases left unmatched: 1. The germline CDR1 and CDR2 sequences are MNHEY and SMNVEV (reference sequence). The CDR3: CAPSGAYNEQFF. CDR3 sequence (DNA): TGTGCCCCTAGCGGGGCCTACAATGAGCAGTTCTTC.

V usage is TRBV12-3 or TRBV12-4 and J usage is TRBJ2-3, with 9 bases fitting TRBD2. The CDR3 covers 15 residues. V dropped 6 bases and J dropped 2; count of bases not matched to a gene: 6. CDR3 in DNA: TGTGCCAGCAGACGCGGGAGGGCCCCCACAGATACGCAGTATTTT. This sequence encodes CASRRGRAPTDTQYF.

The chain carries TRBV9 and TRBJ2-5, with TRBD1 as a possible D gene (5 bases). Germline CDR1 and CDR2: SGDLS and YYNGEE. There are 14 residues in the CDR3. V was trimmed by 1 base and J by 3 bases, leaving 10 bases between them. The CDR3 sequence: CASSVNWGEETQYF. CDR3 nucleotides: TGTGCCAGCAGCGTAAACTGGGGCGAAGAGACCCAGTACTTC. Full variable domain (remainder filled in from reference TRBV9 and TRBJ2-5): DSGVTQTPKHLITATGQRVTLRCSPRSGDLSVYWYQQSLDQGLQFLIQYYNGEERAKGNILERFSAQQFPDLHSELNLSSLELGDSALYFCASSVNWGEETQYFGPGTRLLVL.

This clonotype was counted at least ten times. The V gene is TRBV29-1, the J gene TRBJ2-1; 7 bases line up with TRBD2. This CDR3 has 15 amino acids. CDR1 is SQVTM and CDR2 is ANQGSEA in the germline V gene. J lost 3 bases, V lost 2 bases, and 7 bases had no gene match. The CDR3 DNA is TGCAGCGTTGAAATGCGTCTAGCGGACTACAATGAGCAGTTCTTC. It translates to CSVEMRLADYNEQFF.